Reported below is one TCR beta chain. The protocol was immunoSEQ multiplex PCR, while the TCRdb copy is restricted to in-frame clones and leaves out a portion. The sample consists of roughly 45,000 clones, approximately 91% of them appearing once. The sample comes from a study of ipilimumab plus nivolumab after autologous stem cell transplantation. Background on the study: Median doses per patient: about five ipilimumab, under 10 nivolumab.

Ipilimumab, 1 mg/kg, started 14 to 28 days after autologous transplant. Patients received nivolumab 3 mg/kg at weeks 1, 4, 7, 10, then fortnightly to week 26. Germline CDR1 is KGHSH and CDR2 is LQKENI. The CDR3 is made up of 15 amino acids. V dropped 3 bases and J dropped 0; count of bases not matched to a gene: 3. This clonotype was obtained from a male donor with multiple myeloma. V is TRBV18 and J is TRBJ2-3, with 7 bases lining up with TRBD1. The sequencing here drew on PBMCs, taken in a trial of ipilimumab plus nivolumab as post-transplant consolidation. The chain's CDR3 is CASSPGTVSTDTQYF. The CDR3 region has the DNA TGTGCCAGCTCACCCGGGACAGTTAGCACAGATACGCAGTATTTT.